A selection of T cell receptor beta chains follows, all from one sample in a study of cytomegalovirus exposure and HLA in healthy donors. Assay used: immunoSEQ multiplex PCR; TCRdb lists only in-frame clones, some missing. The table records tens of thousands of clones, about 65% of them present only once. Source material: PBMCs. All receptors derive from a middle-aged man in good health and CMV-seropositive. Both conserved end residues are part of each CDR3. D genes are given only for firm matches.

J	D	V	CDR3
TRBJ2-7	TRBD1	TRBV7-9	CASSPLPGRGPTYEQYF
TRBJ2-5	TRBD2	TRBV9	CASSLGLPGQETQYF
TRBJ1-2	.	TRBV27	CASGGSFNYGYTF
TRBJ1-5	.	TRBV5-1	CASSPYSQDQPQHF
TRBJ1-5	.	TRBV6-5	CASGYYGGDSVQPQHF
TRBJ2-5	.	TRBV5-6	CASSWQGGETQYF
TRBJ1-1	.	TRBV11-2	CASTPGVMNTEAFF
TRBJ2-4	TRBD1	TRBV7-2	CASSLTGTADIQYF
TRBJ1-2	.	TRBV25-1	CASSDPTGPGYTF
TRBJ1-3	TRBD1	TRBV2	CASRPLGQDSGNTIYF
TRBJ1-3	.	TRBV30	CAWRGSGNTIYF
TRBJ2-3	TRBD1	TRBV5-1	CASSDQGQGIDTQYF
TRBJ1-6	.	TRBV30	CAWRRGGVGSPLHF
TRBJ2-1	TRBD1	TRBV9	CASSARQGLGDNEQFF
TRBJ1-2	.	TRBV7-2	CASSREVNYGYTF
TRBJ2-1	.	TRBV6-4	CASSDEGEADEQFF
TRBJ1-4	.	TRBV25-1	CASSEFDTEEKLFF
TRBJ1-5	.	TRBV5-6	CASSLGPGEQPQHF
TRBJ1-4	TRBD1	TRBV4-1	CASSQARGREQFEKLFF
TRBJ1-6	.	TRBV11-2	CASSSSGTSPPPLHF
TRBJ1-2	TRBD1	TRBV6-5	CASSPDRVALGGYTF
TRBJ1-1	TRBD1	TRBV13	CASSPRGQVRGEAFF
TRBJ1-6	.	TRBV7-2	CASSRQIQEPLHF
TRBJ2-7	TRBD1	TRBV6-5	CASSPGQGLEQYF
TRBJ2-3	TRBD2	TRBV7-2	CAGSGGADTQYF
TRBJ2-7	TRBD2	TRBV5-1	CASSGGAYEQYF
TRBJ1-5	.	TRBV6-6	CASSKEDQPQHF
TRBJ2-7	TRBD1	TRBV7-8	CASSFPGQGAPLYEQYF
TRBJ2-7	.	TRBV10-3	CAISESTGREQYF
TRBJ1-1	.	TRBV6-1	CASSEVGPAFF
TRBJ2-5	.	TRBV29-1	CSVEQGETQYF
TRBJ1-4	TRBD1	TRBV6-5	CASTPGQGGEKLFF